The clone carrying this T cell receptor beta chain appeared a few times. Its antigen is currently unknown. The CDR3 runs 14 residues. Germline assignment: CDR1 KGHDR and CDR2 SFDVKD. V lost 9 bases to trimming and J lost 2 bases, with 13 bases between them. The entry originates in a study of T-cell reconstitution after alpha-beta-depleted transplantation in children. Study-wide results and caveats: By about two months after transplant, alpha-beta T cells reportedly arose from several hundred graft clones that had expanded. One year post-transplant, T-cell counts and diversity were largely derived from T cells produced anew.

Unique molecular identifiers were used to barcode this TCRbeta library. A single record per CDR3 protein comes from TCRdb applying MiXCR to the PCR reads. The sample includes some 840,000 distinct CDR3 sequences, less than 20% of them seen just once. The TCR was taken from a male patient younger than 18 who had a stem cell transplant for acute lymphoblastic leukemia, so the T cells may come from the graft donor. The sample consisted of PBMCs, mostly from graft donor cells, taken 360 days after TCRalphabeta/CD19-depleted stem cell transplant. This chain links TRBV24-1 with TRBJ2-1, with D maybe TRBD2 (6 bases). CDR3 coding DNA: TGTGCCACCCGGCCAGGACTACCCTACAATGAGCAGTTCTTC. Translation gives CATRPGLPYNEQFF.